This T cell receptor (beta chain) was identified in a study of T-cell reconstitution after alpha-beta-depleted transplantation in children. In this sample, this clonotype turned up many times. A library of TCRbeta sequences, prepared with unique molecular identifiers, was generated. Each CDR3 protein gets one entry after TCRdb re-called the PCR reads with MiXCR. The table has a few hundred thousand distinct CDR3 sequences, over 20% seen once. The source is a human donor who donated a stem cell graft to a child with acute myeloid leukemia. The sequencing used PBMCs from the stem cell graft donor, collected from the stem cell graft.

CDR3 nucleotide sequence: TGCAGCGTGGGGCCCTCCGTGGAGCAGTTCTTC. This encodes CSVGPSVEQFF. The chain recombines TRBV29-1 with TRBJ2-1; tentatively, D is TRBD1 (5 bases). The CDR3 is 11 amino acids. Trimming took 6 bases from V and 10 from J, leaving 13 bases between them. CDR1 is SQVTM and CDR2 is ANQGSEA in the germline V gene.